This TCR beta chain emerged from a study of CD8+CD57+ T cells in acquired aplastic anemia. TCR beta VDJ and CDR3 profiling used genomic DNA as template. TCRdb re-called the reads with MiXCR, one entry per CDR3 protein. The sample has approximately 190,000 distinct CDR3 sequences; 55% to 70% are singletons. Germline V gene sequence: CDR1 MRHNA, CDR2 SNTAGT. Trimming stripped 4 bases from V and 4 bases from J, with 8 bases between. This CDR3 is 13 amino acids long. This clonotype was counted at least ten times. The sequence was obtained from a human donor with severe aplastic anemia or a healthy control (not recorded which). The V call is TRBV6-4, the J call TRBJ1-5, with D uncertain. The sequencing input was sorted CD4+, CD8+, or CD8+CD57+ T cells (not recorded which) from PBMCs. CDR3 nucleotide sequence: TGTGCCAGCAGTGTAGGTTCAAATCAGCCCCAGCATTTT. Its translation is CASSVGSNQPQHF.